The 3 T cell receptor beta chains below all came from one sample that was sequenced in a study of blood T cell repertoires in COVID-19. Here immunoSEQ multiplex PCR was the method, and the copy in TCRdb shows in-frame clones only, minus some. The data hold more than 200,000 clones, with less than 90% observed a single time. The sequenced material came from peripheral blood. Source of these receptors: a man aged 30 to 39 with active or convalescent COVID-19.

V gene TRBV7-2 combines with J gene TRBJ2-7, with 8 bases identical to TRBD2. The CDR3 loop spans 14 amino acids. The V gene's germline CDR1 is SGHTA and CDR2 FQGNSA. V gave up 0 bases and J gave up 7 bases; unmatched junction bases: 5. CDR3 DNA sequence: TGTGCCAGCAGCTTAGCCCCGGGGGGGTGGGAGCAGTACTTC. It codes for CASSLAPGGWEQYF. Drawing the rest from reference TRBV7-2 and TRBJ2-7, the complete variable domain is GAGVSQSPSNKVTEKGKDVELRCDPISGHTALYWYRQSLGQGLEFLIYFQGNSAPDKSGLPSDRFSAERTGGSVSTLTIQRTQQEDSAVYLCASSLAPGGWEQYFGPGTRLTVT.

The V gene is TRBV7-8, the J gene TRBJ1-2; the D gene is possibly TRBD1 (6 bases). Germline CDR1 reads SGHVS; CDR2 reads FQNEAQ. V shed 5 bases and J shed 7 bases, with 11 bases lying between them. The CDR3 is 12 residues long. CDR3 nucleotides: TGTGCCAGCAGCCAGGACAGTTCTGGCTACACCTTC. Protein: CASSQDSSGYTF. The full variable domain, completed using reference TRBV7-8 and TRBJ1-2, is GAGVSQSPRYKVAKRGQDVALRCDPISGHVSLFWYQQALGQGPEFLTYFQNEAQLDKSGLPSDRFFAERPEGSVSTLKIQRTQQEDSAVYLCASSQDSSGYTFGSGTRLTVV.

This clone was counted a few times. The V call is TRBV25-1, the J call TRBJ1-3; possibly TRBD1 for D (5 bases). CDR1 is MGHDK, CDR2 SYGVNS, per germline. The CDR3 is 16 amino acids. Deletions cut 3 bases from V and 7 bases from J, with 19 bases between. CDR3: CASSEPGFTGWNTIYF. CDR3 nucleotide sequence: TGTGCCAGCAGTGAGCCCGGATTCACAGGATGGAACACCATATATTTT.